This TCR beta chain derives from a study of tumor-infiltrating lymphocytes in primary liver carcinoma. Starting material for RNA and DNA co-extraction consisted of roughly 20-34 mg of unsorted bulk tissue. All patients had surgically resected primary liver carcinoma. Study results and limitations: Only about 8-25% of top clones spanned all five tumor regions.

Trimming took off 5 bases at V and 0 bases at J, with 11 bases between the two ends. Germline values: CDR1 LGHNA, CDR2 YSLEER. The CDR3 runs to 15 residues. TCR beta cDNA was prepared out of roughly 490 ng total RNA by means of a constant-region primer. Slightly modified ARM-PCR served as the procedure for the TCR beta libraries. These libraries came from three rounds of nested multiplex PCR. PCR rounds one and two used TRBV1-TRBV30 forward primers with a C-beta reverse primer for 9 to 10 cycles each. MiXCR, applied by TCRdb to the multiplex PCR reads, yields one record per CDR3 protein. This sample has around 56,000 distinct CDR3 sequences, with approximately 70% found just once. This clonotype has a count of ten or more. Its antigen is undetermined.

The chain has TRBV4-3 and TRBJ1-5, with unresolved D. Specimen: liver tumor tissue from sampling region 2. Subset described: tumor region T2, inferior pole. The clonotype originates from a man aged 35 to 55 with primary liver carcinoma and hepatitis B virus infection. The CDR3 loop reads CASSSVAYSNQPQHF. The CDR3 coding sequence is TGCGCCAGCAGCAGTGTGGCGTATAGCAATCAGCCCCAGCATTTT.